One sample yielded the 31 T cell receptor beta chains listed below, sequenced in a study of cytomegalovirus exposure and HLA in healthy donors. In the PCR, 60 Vbeta and 13 Jbeta primers were used. TCRdb's table, derived via immunoSEQ multiplex PCR, lists solely in-frame clones and lacks some. The sample shows under 300,000 clones, about nine tenths of them seen only once. The sequencing sample was made of PBMCs. Receptors were obtained from a girl aged 2 to 10 in good health and CMV-seronegative.

This chain joins TRBV28 and TRBJ1-1, with 8 bases lining up with TRBD1. The trim removed 4 bases at V and 5 bases at J, leaving 3 bases unmatched. The CDR3 is made up of 13 amino acids. CDR1 is MDHEN, CDR2 SYDVKM, per germline. The CDR3: CASSSTGVTEAFF. CDR3 in DNA: TGTGCCAGCAGTTCGACAGGGGTGACTGAAGCTTTCTTT.

The V gene is TRBV5-4, the J gene TRBJ2-3; D unclear. V was trimmed by 0 bases and J by 5 bases, leaving 7 bases between them. Germline values: CDR1 SGHNT, CDR2 YYREEE (reference sequence). There are 13 residues in the CDR3. The CDR3 DNA reads TGTGCCAGCAGCTTGGGGCTGCAAGATACGCAGTATTTT. Translating gives CASSLGLQDTQYF.

This chain links TRBV6-5 with TRBJ2-2, with D perhaps matching TRBD1 (5 bases). V lost 1 base and J lost 4, with 13 bases in between. Germline values: CDR1 MNHEY, CDR2 SVGAGI. The CDR3 runs 16 residues. The CDR3 DNA is TGTGCCAGCAGTTACTTCACCCTAGACAGCACCGGGGAGCTGTTTTTT. This encodes CASSYFTLDSTGELFF.

The V and J genes are TRBV13 and TRBJ2-3; 9 bases line up with TRBD2. This CDR3 region has 15 residues. J lost 4 bases, V lost 5 bases, and 7 bases had no gene match. Germline CDR1 PRHDT, CDR2 FYEKMQ (reference sequence). The CDR3 nucleotides are TGTGCCAGCAGCCCGTGGCGGGAGGGCGCAGATACGCAGTATTTT. Translating gives CASSPWREGADTQYF. The variable domain in full, completed from reference TRBV13 and TRBJ2-3, reads AAGVIQSPRHLIKEKRETATLKCYPIPRHDTVYWYQQGPGQDPQFLISFYEKMQSDKGSIPDRFSAQQFSDYHSELNMSSLELGDSALYFCASSPWREGADTQYFGPGTRLTVL.

V is TRBV20-1 and J is TRBJ2-7; TRBD1 might be the D (5 bases). The germline V and J ends were trimmed by 7 bases and 3 bases, with 10 bases remaining between them. Germline values: CDR1 DFQATT, CDR2 SNEGSKA (reference sequence). The CDR3 consists of 11 residues. The DNA of the CDR3 is TGCAGTGTCGATCAGGGCTACGAGCAGTACTTC. This sequence encodes CSVDQGYEQYF.

J is TRBJ1-1 and V is TRBV19; D is ambiguous. Per the germline V gene, CDR1 is LNHDA and CDR2 is SQIVND (reference sequence). CDR3 length equals 13 residues. Trimming took off 6 bases at V and 3 bases at J, with 11 bases between the two ends. Written as DNA, the CDR3 is TGTGCCAGTAGGAGGGAAGAGGACACTGAAGCTTTCTTT. Amino acids: CASRREEDTEAFF.

This chain joins TRBV10-2 and TRBJ2-5; D gene uncertain. The CDR3 spans 13 residues. Germline lookup yields CDR1 WSHSY and CDR2 SAAADI. The V gene lost 6 bases and the J gene lost 1 base, with 9 bases spanning the gap. The CDR3 is CASSQASQETQYF. The CDR3 DNA reads as TGCGCCAGCAGCCAGGCGAGCCAAGAGACCCAGTACTTC.

The table lists this clone with a count of one. The rearrangement links TRBV7-6 to TRBJ2-4; 8 bases match TRBD2. Trimming removed 5 bases from V and 9 bases from J; junction bases left unmatched: 6. Looked up from germline, CDR1 is SGHVS and CDR2 is FNYEAQ. The length of the CDR3 is 13 residues. CDR3 region: CASSPGGDGIQYF. The CDR3, as DNA: TGTGCCAGCAGCCCGGGAGGGGACGGCATTCAGTACTTC.

The chain links TRBV5-1 to TRBJ2-7; TRBD2 matches at 7 bases. The CDR3 is 14 amino acids. The germline gives CDR1 SGHRS, CDR2 YFSETQ. After removal of 2 bases from V and 4 bases from J, the junction contained 6 bases not matched to a gene. The CDR3 sequence is CASSFLAENYEQYF. In nucleotides, the CDR3 is TGCGCCAGCAGCTTTCTAGCGGAGAATTACGAGCAGTACTTC.

This sequence joins TRBV18 and TRBJ2-1; TRBD2 aligns across 15 bases. The CDR3 contains 17 residues. Losses at the gene ends were 0 bases for V and 4 bases for J; bases not matched to a gene: 1. Germline V gives CDR1 KGHSH, CDR2 LQKENI. The chain's CDR3 is CASSPPGLAGGYNEQFF. In DNA, the CDR3 is TGTGCCAGCTCACCACCGGGACTAGCGGGGGGATACAATGAGCAGTTCTTC.

The rearrangement joins TRBV19 to TRBJ2-1, with a possible D match to TRBD1 (6 bases). The V gene lost 6 bases and the J gene lost 0 bases, with 12 bases spanning the gap. The germline V gene has CDR1 LNHDA and CDR2 SQIVND (reference sequence). CDR3 length: 15 residues. The CDR3 loop is CASSSDSFSYNEQFF. CDR3 nucleotide sequence: TGTGCCAGTAGCTCGGACAGCTTCTCCTACAATGAGCAGTTCTTC. Full variable domain (remainder filled in from reference TRBV19 and TRBJ2-1): DGGITQSPKYLFRKEGQNVTLSCEQNLNHDAMYWYRQDPGQGLRLIYYSQIVNDFQKGDIAEGYSVSREKKESFPLTVTSAQKNPTAFYLCASSSDSFSYNEQFFGPGTRLTVL.

The V and J genes are TRBV6-1 and TRBJ2-7; D call uncertain. V was pared by 3 bases and J by 7 bases, with 10 bases between. CDR1 and CDR2 from the germline V gene are MNHNS and SASEGT. This CDR3 contains 12 residues. The CDR3 spells CASSDSYGEQYF. In nucleotides, the CDR3 is TGTGCCAGCAGTGACAGCTACGGGGAGCAGTACTTC.

The CDR3 here is CASSKGGESGNTIYF. The CDR3 DNA reads TGTGCCAGCAGCAAAGGCGGGGAGTCTGGAAACACCATATATTTT. The chain employs TRBV21-1 and TRBJ1-3. TRBV21-1 is noted as a pseudogene. The CDR3 covers 15 residues.

The chain uses TRBV6-5 and TRBJ2-3; perhaps TRBD1 as D (6 bases). With 6 bases removed from V and 2 bases from J, the gap between germline ends came to 15 bases. Germline V gives CDR1 MNHEY, CDR2 SVGAGI. This CDR3 contains 15 residues. This CDR3 reads CASRGTGSHTDTQYF. CDR3 in DNA: TGTGCCAGCAGGGGAACAGGGAGCCACACAGATACGCAGTATTTT.

The J gene is TRBJ2-7, the V gene TRBV2; D perhaps matches TRBD2 (7 bases). Trimming cost V 3 bases and J 4 bases, with 16 bases left between them. Germline-derived CDR1 and CDR2 are SNHLY and FYNNEI. The length of the CDR3 is 15 residues. This CDR3 reads CASSEASGGVYEQYF. CDR3 sequence (DNA): TGTGCCAGCAGTGAGGCGTCGGGGGGCGTATACGAGCAGTACTTC.

The chain joins TRBV10-3 to TRBJ1-2, with 10 positions matching TRBD1. This CDR3 contains 19 residues. Germline lookup yields CDR1 ENHRY and CDR2 SYGVKD. The ends lost 1 base at V and 3 bases at J; junction bases unmatched: 14. The CDR3 DNA follows: TGTGCCATCAGTGAGTACCGGGACAGGGGACCACTGGTGGACTATGGCTACACCTTC. Encoded protein: CAISEYRDRGPLVDYGYTF.

This sequence joins TRBV9 and TRBJ1-5; D is unclear. The CDR3 is 13 amino acids. Germline CDR1 SGDLS, CDR2 YYNGEE. V was trimmed by 4 bases and J by 0 bases, leaving 5 bases between them. As DNA, the CDR3 is TGTGCCAGCAGCCAGAATAGCAATCAGCCCCAGCATTTT. As protein: CASSQNSNQPQHF. Looking up the rest from reference TRBV9 and TRBJ1-5 gives the full variable domain: DSGVTQTPKHLITATGQRVTLRCSPRSGDLSVYWYQQSLDQGLQFLIQYYNGEERAKGNILERFSAQQFPDLHSELNLSSLELGDSALYFCASSQNSNQPQHFGDGTRLSIL.

V is TRBV7-9 and J is TRBJ1-2; TRBD1 might be the D (5 bases). The germline V and J ends were trimmed by 5 bases and 8 bases, with 18 bases remaining between them. This CDR3 contains 14 residues. Germline CDR1 and CDR2: SEHNR and FQNEAQ (reference sequence). The CDR3 spells CASSPPGGGLGYTF. The CDR3 DNA sequence: TGTGCCAGCAGCCCCCCCGGGGGGGGGTTAGGCTACACCTTC. The variable domain in full, with the rest retrieved from reference TRBV7-9 and TRBJ1-2, is DTGVSQNPRHKITKRGQNVTFRCDPISEHNRLYWYRQTLGQGPEFLTYFQNEAQLEKSRLLSDRFSAERPKGSFSTLEIQRTEQGDSAMYLCASSPPGGGLGYTFGSGTRLTVV.

This clone has just one count. The chain employs TRBV6-5 and TRBJ2-7; TRBD2 is a possible D gene (6 bases). This CDR3 spans 15 amino acids. CDR1 is MNHEY and CDR2 is SVGAGI in the germline V gene. The V end lost 7 bases, the J end lost 2 bases, and 18 bases lay between the germline ends. CDR3 protein: CASTSSSASTYEQYF. Written as DNA, the CDR3 is TGTGCCAGCACCAGCTCTAGCGCCTCCACCTACGAGCAGTACTTC.

The genes are TRBV29-1 and TRBJ1-2; D might be TRBD1 (6 bases). V lost 3 bases and J lost 4, with 9 bases in between. In germline, CDR1 is SQVTM, CDR2 ANQGSEA. The CDR3 contains 12 residues. DNA for the CDR3: TGCAGCGTTGAGCAGGGGCCCTATGGCTACACCTTC. Protein sequence: CSVEQGPYGYTF.

The chain uses TRBV4-1 and TRBJ2-7; unclear D gene. V was cut by 4 bases and J by 0 bases, with 10 bases left in between. CDR1 is MGHRA, CDR2 YSYEKL, per germline. The CDR3 has 14 residues. This CDR3 reads CASSPSEHSYEQYF. The CDR3 nucleotides are TGCGCCAGCAGCCCGAGTGAGCACTCCTACGAGCAGTACTTC.

The V gene is TRBV5-1, the J gene TRBJ2-7; a possible D gene is TRBD1 (5 bases). V was cut by 4 bases and J by 3 bases, with 11 bases left in between. The V gene's germline CDR1 is SGHRS and CDR2 YFSETQ. CDR3 length: 13 residues. The CDR3 spells CASSTMQGYEQYF. CDR3 coding DNA: TGCGCCAGCAGCACTATGCAGGGCTACGAGCAGTACTTC. Full variable domain (missing parts from reference TRBV5-1 and TRBJ2-7): KAGVTQTPRYLIKTRGQQVTLSCSPISGHRSVSWYQQTPGQGLQFLFEYFSETQRNKGNFPGRFSGRQFSNSRSEMNVSTLELGDSALYLCASSTMQGYEQYFGPGTRLTVT.

The chain joins TRBV27 to TRBJ2-7, with 7 bases fitting TRBD1. The CDR3 contains 15 residues. The V gene end was trimmed by 3 bases and the J gene end by 2 bases; junction bases not matched to a gene: 7. CDR1 and CDR2 from the germline V gene are MNHEY and SMNVEV (reference sequence). The CDR3 DNA sequence: TGTGCCAGCAGTTTCGACGATACAGGGGCCTACGAGCAGTACTTC. It encodes CASSFDDTGAYEQYF.

V usage is TRBV10-3 and J usage is TRBJ2-2; 8 positions match TRBD1. The CDR3 has 14 residues. The trim removed 10 bases at V and 1 base at J, leaving 5 bases unmatched. Germline CDR1 ENHRY, CDR2 SYGVKD. DNA of the CDR3: TGTGCCACCACCGGGACAGGGAACACCGGGGAGCTGTTTTTT. Its protein product is CATTGTGNTGELFF.

This chain uses TRBV5-4 with TRBJ2-3; 9 bases map to TRBD1. CDR3 length: 15 amino acids. Germline V gene lookup returns CDR1 SGHNT and CDR2 YYREEE (reference sequence). V was pared by 2 bases and J by 5 bases, with 6 bases of the junction left unmatched. CDR3 sequence reads: CASSFTGGLGDTQYF. CDR3 coding DNA: TGTGCCAGCAGCTTCACAGGGGGCTTGGGAGATACGCAGTATTTT.

The chain carries TRBV30 and TRBJ2-3; no clear D gene. The ends were cut back, 1 base at V and 2 bases at J, with 10 bases in the middle. This CDR3 comprises 14 residues. The V gene's germline CDR1 is GTSNPN and CDR2 SVGIG (reference sequence). The CDR3 DNA follows: TGTGCCTGGAGTGAACAGCTATTCACAGATACGCAGTATTTT. This sequence encodes CAWSEQLFTDTQYF.

The CDR3 region has the DNA TGCAGCGTTTCAGCCGGGAGCACAGATACGCAGTATTTT. This sequence encodes CSVSAGSTDTQYF. The chain employs TRBV29-1 and TRBJ2-3; D remains unclear. The CDR3 has 13 amino acids. Germline-derived CDR1 and CDR2 are SQVTM and ANQGSEA. The V and J ends lost 5 bases and 0 bases respectively, with 9 bases between them.

This clone appeared once. The chain recombines TRBV7-8 with TRBJ2-7, with 7 bases aligning to TRBD2. This CDR3 region has 14 residues. The V segment lost 5 bases and the J segment 2 bases; nucleotides outside the gene matches: 6. Germline lookup yields CDR1 SGHVS and CDR2 FQNEAQ. In DNA form, the CDR3 reads TGTGCCAGCAGCGAATCACGGGGGGCCTACGAGCAGTACTTC. It translates to CASSESRGAYEQYF.

The rearrangement links TRBV10-2 to TRBJ1-4, with 8 positions matching TRBD1. V gave up 8 bases and J gave up 8 bases; unmatched junction bases: 19. CDR1 and CDR2 from the germline V gene are WSHSY and SAAADI. The CDR3 is made up of 17 amino acids. The CDR3 protein is CASGRNLRGQVTEKLFF. The CDR3 coding sequence is TGCGCCAGCGGACGCAATCTCAGGGGGCAGGTTACCGAAAAACTGTTTTTT.

V usage is TRBV28 and J usage is TRBJ2-7; 10 bases fit TRBD1. This CDR3 is built from 14 residues. J was trimmed by 2 bases and V by 7 bases; bases with no gene match: 5. Germline CDR1 and CDR2: MDHEN and SYDVKM. The CDR3 DNA reads TGTGCCAGCAAATCGGGACAGGGGACCTACGAGCAGTACTTC. It is translated as CASKSGQGTYEQYF.

In this sample, this clone turned up once. The chain employs TRBV7-2 and TRBJ1-5; no clear D. From germline, CDR1 is SGHTA and CDR2 FQGNSA. V was clipped by 5 bases and J by 4 bases, with 12 bases between them. The CDR3 length is 14 residues. The chain's CDR3 is CASSAGVSNQPQHF. Written as DNA, the CDR3 is TGTGCCAGCAGCGCCGGGGTGAGTAATCAGCCCCAGCATTTT.